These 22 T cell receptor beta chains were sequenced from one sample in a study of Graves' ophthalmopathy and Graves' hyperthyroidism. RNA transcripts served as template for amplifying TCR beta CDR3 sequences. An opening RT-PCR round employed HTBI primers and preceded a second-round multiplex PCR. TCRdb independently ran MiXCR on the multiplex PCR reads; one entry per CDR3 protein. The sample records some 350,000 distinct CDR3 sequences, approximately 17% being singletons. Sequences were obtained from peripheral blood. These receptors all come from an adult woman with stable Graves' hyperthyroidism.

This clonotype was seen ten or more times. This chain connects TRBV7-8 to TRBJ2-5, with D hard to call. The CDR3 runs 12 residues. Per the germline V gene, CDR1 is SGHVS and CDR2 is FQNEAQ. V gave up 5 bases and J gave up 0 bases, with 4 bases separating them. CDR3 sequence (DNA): TGTGCCAGCAGCCGACACCAAGAGACCCAGTACTTC. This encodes CASSRHQETQYF.

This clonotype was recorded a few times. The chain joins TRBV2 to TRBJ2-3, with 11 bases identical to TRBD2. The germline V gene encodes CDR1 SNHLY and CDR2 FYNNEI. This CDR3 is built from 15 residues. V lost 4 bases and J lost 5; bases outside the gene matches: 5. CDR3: CASSVLAGGQDTQYF. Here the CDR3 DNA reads TGTGCCAGCAGTGTATTAGCGGGAGGGCAAGATACGCAGTATTTT.

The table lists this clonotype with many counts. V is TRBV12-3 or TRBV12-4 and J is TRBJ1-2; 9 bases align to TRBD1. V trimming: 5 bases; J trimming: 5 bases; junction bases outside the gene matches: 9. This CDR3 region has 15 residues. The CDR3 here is CASSPWDRALYGYTF. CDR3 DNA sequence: TGTGCCAGCAGTCCCTGGGACAGGGCCTTATATGGCTACACCTTC.

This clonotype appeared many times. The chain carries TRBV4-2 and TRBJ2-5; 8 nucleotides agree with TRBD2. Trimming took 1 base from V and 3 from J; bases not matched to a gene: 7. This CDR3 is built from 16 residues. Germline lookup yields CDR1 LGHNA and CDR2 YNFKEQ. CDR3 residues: CASSQGIGLAEETQYF. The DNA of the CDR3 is TGTGCCAGCAGCCAAGGGATTGGACTAGCTGAAGAGACCCAGTACTTC.

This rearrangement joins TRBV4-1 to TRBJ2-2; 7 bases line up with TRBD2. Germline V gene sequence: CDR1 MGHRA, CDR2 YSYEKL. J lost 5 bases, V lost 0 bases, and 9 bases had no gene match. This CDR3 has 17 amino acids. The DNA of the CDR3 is TGCGCCAGCAGCCAAGATCTCGTTGGGCGGGGGACCGGGGAGCTGTTTTTT. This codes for CASSQDLVGRGTGELFF.

Here the CDR3 reads CSALGPTEAFF. The CDR3 DNA sequence: TGCAGTGCACTAGGTCCGACTGAAGCTTTCTTT. The chain couples TRBV20-1 to TRBJ1-1; the D is unclear. The germline gives CDR1 DFQATT, CDR2 SNEGSKA (reference sequence). V was clipped by 6 bases and J by 5 bases, with 10 bases between them. This CDR3 is 11 amino acids long.

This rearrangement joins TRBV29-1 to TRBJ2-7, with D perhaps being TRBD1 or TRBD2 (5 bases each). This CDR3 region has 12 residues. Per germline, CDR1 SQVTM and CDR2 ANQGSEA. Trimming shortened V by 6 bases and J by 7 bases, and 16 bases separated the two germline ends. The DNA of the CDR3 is TGCAGCGTCCCCGGGGACGCTGAAGAGCAGTACTTC. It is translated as CSVPGDAEEQYF.

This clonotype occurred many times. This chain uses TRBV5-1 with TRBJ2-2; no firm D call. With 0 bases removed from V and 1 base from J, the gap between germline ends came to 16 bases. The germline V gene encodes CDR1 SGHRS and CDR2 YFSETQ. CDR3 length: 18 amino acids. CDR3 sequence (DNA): TGCGCCAGCAGCTTGGCGGCAGGCCGCACGTTGAACACCGGGGAGCTGTTTTTT. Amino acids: CASSLAAGRTLNTGELFF.

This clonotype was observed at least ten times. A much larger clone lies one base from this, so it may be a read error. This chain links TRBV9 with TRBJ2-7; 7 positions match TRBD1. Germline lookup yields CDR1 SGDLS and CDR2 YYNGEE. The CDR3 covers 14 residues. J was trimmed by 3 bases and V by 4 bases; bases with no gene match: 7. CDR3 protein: CASSPGDSYYEQYF. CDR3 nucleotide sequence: TGTGCCAGCAGCCCCGGGGACAGCTACTACGAGCAGTACTTC. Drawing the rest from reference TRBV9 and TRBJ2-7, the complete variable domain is DSGVTQTPKHLITATGQRVTLRCSPRSGDLSVYWYQQSLDQGLQFLIQYYNGEERAKGNILERFSAQQFPDLHSELNLSSLELGDSALYFCASSPGDSYYEQYFGPGTRLTVT.

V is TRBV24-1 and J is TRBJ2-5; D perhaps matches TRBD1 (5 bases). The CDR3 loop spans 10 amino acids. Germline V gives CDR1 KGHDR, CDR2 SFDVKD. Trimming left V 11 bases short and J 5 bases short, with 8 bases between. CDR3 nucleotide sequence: TGTGCCAGGGGCGTTGAGACCCAGTACTTC. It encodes CARGVETQYF.

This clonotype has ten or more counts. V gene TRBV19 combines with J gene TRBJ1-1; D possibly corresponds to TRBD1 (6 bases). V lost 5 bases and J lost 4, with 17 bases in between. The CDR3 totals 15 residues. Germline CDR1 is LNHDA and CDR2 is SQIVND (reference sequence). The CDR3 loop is CASSPPTGKGTEAFF. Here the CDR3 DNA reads TGTGCCAGTAGTCCCCCAACAGGGAAAGGCACTGAAGCTTTCTTT.

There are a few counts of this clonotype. The chain's CDR3 is CAWNLGGFSGNTIYF. In DNA form, the CDR3 reads TGTGCCTGGAACCTCGGCGGATTCTCTGGAAACACCATATATTTT. V usage is TRBV30 and J usage is TRBJ1-3; D remains ambiguous. Trimming removed 4 bases from V and 0 bases from J, with 13 bases in between. The germline V gene has CDR1 GTSNPN and CDR2 SVGIG (reference sequence). The CDR3 consists of 15 residues. The whole variable domain, filled in from reference TRBV30 and TRBJ1-3, reads SQTIHQWPATLVQPVGSPLSLECTVEGTSNPNLYWYRQAAGRGLQLLFYSVGIGQISSEVPQNLSASRPQDRQFILSSKKLLLSDSGFYLCAWNLGGFSGNTIYFGEGSWLTVV.

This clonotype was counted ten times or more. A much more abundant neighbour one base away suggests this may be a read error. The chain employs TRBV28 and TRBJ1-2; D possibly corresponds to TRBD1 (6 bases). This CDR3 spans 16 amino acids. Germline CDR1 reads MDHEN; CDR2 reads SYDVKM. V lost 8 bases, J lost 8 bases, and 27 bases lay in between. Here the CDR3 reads CASGSPTGTRKGGYTF. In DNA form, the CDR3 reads TGTGCCAGCGGTTCCCCAACCGGGACACGGAAGGGAGGCTACACCTTC.

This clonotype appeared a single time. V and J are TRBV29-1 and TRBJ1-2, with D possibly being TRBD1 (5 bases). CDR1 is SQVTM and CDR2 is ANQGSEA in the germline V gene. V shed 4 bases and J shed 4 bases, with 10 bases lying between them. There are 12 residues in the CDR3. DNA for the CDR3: TGCAGCGTTGGGGGACGGTCCTATGGCTACACCTTC. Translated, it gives CSVGGRSYGYTF.

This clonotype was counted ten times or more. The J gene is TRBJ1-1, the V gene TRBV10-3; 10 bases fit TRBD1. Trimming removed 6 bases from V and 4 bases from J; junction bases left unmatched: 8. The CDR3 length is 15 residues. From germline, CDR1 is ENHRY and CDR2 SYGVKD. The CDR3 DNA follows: TGTGCCATCAGAGGCGACAGGGGGCCGGGCACTGAAGCTTTCTTT. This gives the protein CAIRGDRGPGTEAFF.

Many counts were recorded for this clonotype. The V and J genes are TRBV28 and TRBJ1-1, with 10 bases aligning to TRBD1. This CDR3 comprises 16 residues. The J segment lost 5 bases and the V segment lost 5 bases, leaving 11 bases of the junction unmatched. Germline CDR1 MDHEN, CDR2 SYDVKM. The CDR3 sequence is CASSPLTGGWGTEAFF. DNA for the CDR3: TGTGCCAGCAGTCCGCTGACAGGGGGCTGGGGAACTGAAGCTTTCTTT.

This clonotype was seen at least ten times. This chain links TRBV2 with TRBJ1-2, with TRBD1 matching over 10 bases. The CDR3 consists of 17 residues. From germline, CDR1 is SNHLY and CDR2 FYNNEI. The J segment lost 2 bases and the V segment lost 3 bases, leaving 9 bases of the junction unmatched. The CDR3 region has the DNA TGTGCCAGCAGTGAGAGAGACAGGGGGCCCGTGAACTATGGCTACACCTTC. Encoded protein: CASSERDRGPVNYGYTF.

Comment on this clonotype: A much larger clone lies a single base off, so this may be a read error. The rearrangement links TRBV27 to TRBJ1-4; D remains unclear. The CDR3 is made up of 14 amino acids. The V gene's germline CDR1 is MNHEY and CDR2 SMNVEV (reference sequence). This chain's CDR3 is CASSPSENNEELFF. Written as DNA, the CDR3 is TGTGCCAGCAGCCCATCCGAAAACAATGAAGAACTGTTTTTT.

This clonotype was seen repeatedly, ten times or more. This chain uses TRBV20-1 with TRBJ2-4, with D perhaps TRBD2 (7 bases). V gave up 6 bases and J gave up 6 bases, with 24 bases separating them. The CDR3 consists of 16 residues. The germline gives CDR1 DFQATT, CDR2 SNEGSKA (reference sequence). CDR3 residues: CSADLWDTWGGNIQYF. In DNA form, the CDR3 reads TGCAGTGCCGATCTCTGGGACACGTGGGGGGGAAACATTCAGTACTTC.

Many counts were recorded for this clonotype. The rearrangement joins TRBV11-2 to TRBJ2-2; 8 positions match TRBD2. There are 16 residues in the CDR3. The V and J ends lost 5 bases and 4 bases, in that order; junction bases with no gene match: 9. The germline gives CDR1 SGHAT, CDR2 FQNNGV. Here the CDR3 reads CASSLWTSSLTGELFF. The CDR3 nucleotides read TGTGCCAGCAGCCTCTGGACTAGCAGCCTCACCGGGGAGCTGTTTTTT.

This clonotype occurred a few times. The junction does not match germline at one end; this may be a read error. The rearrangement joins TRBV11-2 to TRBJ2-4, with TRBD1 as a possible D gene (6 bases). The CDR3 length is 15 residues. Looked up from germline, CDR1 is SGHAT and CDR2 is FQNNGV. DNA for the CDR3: TGTGCCAGCAGCTTAGACAGGGGTGGTCAAAACATTAAGTACTTC. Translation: CASSLDRGGQNIKYF.

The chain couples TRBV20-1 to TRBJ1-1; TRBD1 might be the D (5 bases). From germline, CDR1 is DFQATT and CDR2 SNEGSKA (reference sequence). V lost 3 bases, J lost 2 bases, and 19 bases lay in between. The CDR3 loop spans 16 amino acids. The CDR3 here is CSASRQGLNFNTEAFF. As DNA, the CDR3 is TGCAGTGCTAGTCGCCAGGGTCTCAACTTTAACACTGAAGCTTTCTTT.